This passage covers 21 T cell receptor beta chains from one sample sequenced in a study of blood T cell repertoires in COVID-19. Produced via immunoSEQ multiplex PCR; TCRdb's table is partial and in-frame only. The sample lists under 300,000 clones, about 88% seen once, with around 2% in the top ten. Sequences were obtained from peripheral blood. The origin of the receptors is a woman aged 40 to 50 who had recovered from COVID-19.

The chain couples TRBV6-2 or TRBV6-3 to TRBJ2-7; 9 bases map to TRBD1. The V gene end was trimmed by 4 bases and the J gene end by 3 bases; junction bases not matched to a gene: 7. Germline-derived CDR1 and CDR2 are MNHEY and SVGEGT. There are 15 residues in the CDR3. The CDR3 nucleotides are TGTGCCAGCAGTTCGACCGGGACAGGGAACTACGAGCAGTACTTC. It yields the protein CASSSTGTGNYEQYF.

This sequence joins TRBV10-3 and TRBJ2-7, with 10 bases identical to TRBD1. Trimming cost V 5 bases and J 0 bases; bases outside gene matches: 4. Germline V CDR1 and CDR2: ENHRY, SYGVKD. The CDR3 extends over 15 amino acids. The CDR3 is CAISSDRGSSYEQYF. The CDR3 region has the DNA TGTGCCATCAGTTCGGACAGGGGGAGCTCCTACGAGCAGTACTTC.

The chain is built from TRBV6-6 and TRBJ1-2; the match to TRBD1 covers 7 bases. The ends lost 2 bases at V and 3 bases at J; junction bases unmatched: 6. Per the germline V gene, CDR1 is MNHNY and CDR2 is SVGAGI (reference sequence). There are 15 residues in the CDR3. This CDR3 is CASSYPQGEDYGYTF. The CDR3 DNA reads TGTGCCAGCAGTTACCCCCAGGGGGAGGACTATGGCTACACCTTC.

The chain is built from TRBV27 and TRBJ2-1, with 14 bases that match TRBD2. This CDR3 spans 15 amino acids. The J segment lost 12 bases and the V segment lost 5 bases, leaving 9 bases of the junction unmatched. In germline, CDR1 is MNHEY, CDR2 SMNVEV (reference sequence). The CDR3 DNA follows: TGTGCCAGCAGTCCGGGACTAGCGGGAGCCCGGCGGCAGTTCTTC. It yields the protein CASSPGLAGARRQFF.

The gene calls are TRBV28 and TRBJ2-7, with 8 bases lining up with TRBD1. CDR1 and CDR2 from the germline V gene are MDHEN and SYDVKM. The CDR3 sequence is 12 residues long. Germline trimming cut 7 bases from V and 3 bases from J; bases unmatched to any gene: 2. CDR3 nucleotides: TGTGCCAGCACCACAGGGGGCTACGAGCAGTACTTC. Translation: CASTTGGYEQYF. Using reference TRBV28 and TRBJ2-7 for the parts outside the CDR3, the full variable domain is DVKVTQSSRYLVKRTGEKVFLECVQDMDHENMFWYRQDPGLGLRLIYFSYDVKMKEKGDIPEGYSVSREKKERFSLILESASTNQTSMYLCASTTGGYEQYFGPGTRLTVT.

The chain employs TRBV10-1 and TRBJ1-2, with D possibly being TRBD1 (6 bases). Trimming shortened V by 3 bases and J by 5 bases, and 13 bases separated the two germline ends. The CDR3 covers 14 residues. Germline values: CDR1 WNHNN, CDR2 SYGVQD (reference sequence). The chain's CDR3 is CASSEIWTEYGYTF. In DNA form, the CDR3 reads TGCGCCAGCAGTGAAATTTGGACAGAGTATGGCTACACCTTC.

This clone was seen a single time. This sequence joins TRBV2 and TRBJ1-2; 12 nucleotides agree with TRBD1. This CDR3 is built from 16 residues. Germline assignment: CDR1 SNHLY and CDR2 FYNNEI. V was pared by 5 bases and J by 2 bases, with 6 bases of the junction left unmatched. CDR3 DNA sequence: TGTGCCAGCAGTCAACCGGGACAGGGGGCGAACTATGGCTACACCTTC. It encodes CASSQPGQGANYGYTF. Variable domain in full (rest from reference TRBV2 and TRBJ1-2): EPEVTQTPSHQVTQMGQEVILRCVPISNHLYFYWYRQILGQKVEFLVSFYNNEISEKSEIFDDQFSVERPDGSNFTLKIRSTKLEDSAMYFCASSQPGQGANYGYTFGSGTRLTVV.

The V and J genes are TRBV10-3 and TRBJ2-5; perhaps TRBD2 as D (5 bases). The CDR3 runs 13 residues. Per germline, CDR1 ENHRY and CDR2 SYGVKD. V was clipped by 4 bases and J by 3 bases, with 9 bases between them. The CDR3 is CAISASGKETQYF. The DNA of the CDR3 is TGTGCCATCAGTGCCTCGGGAAAAGAGACCCAGTACTTC.

For this clone: A far larger clone is only one base removed, so a read error is likely. The V gene is TRBV6-5, the J gene TRBJ1-1, with a possible D match to TRBD1 (5 bases). This CDR3 is 13 amino acids long. V gave up 6 bases and J gave up 1 base, with 9 bases separating them. Germline CDR1 MNHEY, CDR2 SVGAGI. In nucleotides, the CDR3 is TGTGCCAGCAGCCAAACAGGGAACACTGAAGCTTTCTTT. Translation: CASSQTGNTEAFF.

The chain carries TRBV30 and TRBJ1-5, with 8 positions matching TRBD1. V shed 3 bases, J shed 9 bases, and the junction held 13 bases outside the gene matches. The CDR3 length is 15 residues. CDR1 and CDR2 from the germline V gene are GTSNPN and SVGIG (reference sequence). The DNA of the CDR3 is TGTGCCTGGAGCCTCCCGGACAGGGCCCAAGGGCCCCAGCATTTT. Translated, it gives CAWSLPDRAQGPQHF.

The J gene is TRBJ2-7, the V gene TRBV9; the match to TRBD2 covers 9 bases. V was clipped by 0 bases and J by 5 bases; unmatched bases: 6. Germline V gives CDR1 SGDLS, CDR2 YYNGEE. This CDR3 spans 15 amino acids. This chain's CDR3 is CASSVVSGGLDEQYF. The CDR3 DNA is TGTGCCAGCAGCGTAGTAAGCGGGGGGCTCGACGAGCAGTACTTC.

The chain recombines TRBV11-1 with TRBJ2-5, with 13 bases identical to TRBD2. The V gene's germline CDR1 is SGHAT and CDR2 FQDESV (reference sequence). The V segment lost 5 bases and the J segment 4 bases; nucleotides outside the gene matches: 7. The CDR3 contains 16 residues. In DNA form, the CDR3 reads TGTGCCAGCAGCATAGGGACTAGCGGGGTTGGAGAGACCCAGTACTTC. This sequence encodes CASSIGTSGVGETQYF.

In its sample, this clone was seen once. V gene TRBV5-6 combines with J gene TRBJ2-7; D possibly corresponds to TRBD1 (6 bases). Germline V gene data show CDR1 as SGHDT and CDR2 as YYEEEE. The CDR3 is 14 amino acids. Trimming stripped 2 bases from V and 2 bases from J, with 11 bases between. Written as DNA, the CDR3 is TGTGCCAGCAGCTTCAGGGGTCATCCCTACGAGCAGTACTTC. Protein sequence: CASSFRGHPYEQYF.

The J gene is TRBJ2-2, the V gene TRBV27; D may be TRBD1 (6 bases). Trimming removed 7 bases at V and 0 bases at J, with 12 bases between. CDR1 and CDR2 (germline): MNHEY, SMNVEV (reference sequence). CDR3 length equals 15 residues. The DNA of the CDR3 is TGTGCCAGCATCAACAGGGCTCCGAACACCGGGGAGCTGTTTTTT. As protein: CASINRAPNTGELFF.

This chain connects TRBV5-1 to TRBJ2-1, with 10 bases identical to TRBD1. CDR1 and CDR2 from the germline V gene are SGHRS and YFSETQ. The CDR3 contains 15 residues. With V trimmed by 2 bases and J by 3 bases, 2 bases remained unmatched. CDR3 in DNA: TGCGCCAGCAGCTTCCGGACAGGGGGCTACAATGAGCAGTTCTTC. Its protein product is CASSFRTGGYNEQFF.

The rearrangement uses TRBV28 and TRBJ1-5; possibly TRBD1 for D (5 bases). Germline CDR1 is MDHEN and CDR2 is SYDVKM. With 6 bases removed from V and 8 bases from J, the gap between germline ends came to 23 bases. The CDR3 totals 16 residues. The CDR3 nucleotides read TGTGCCAGCAGCCTACCGCGGCAGGGTGCCAAGGAGCCCCAGCATTTT. Protein: CASSLPRQGAKEPQHF.

The CDR3, as DNA: TGCGCCAGCCGTGCCCTCCTAGCGGGGCAAAATGAGCAGTTCTTC. It codes for CASRALLAGQNEQFF. This sequence joins TRBV5-1 and TRBJ2-1, with 9 bases aligning to TRBD2. There are 15 residues in the CDR3. Germline V gene sequence: CDR1 SGHRS, CDR2 YFSETQ. The V and J ends lost 7 bases and 7 bases, in that order; junction bases with no gene match: 12.

The chain joins TRBV7-9 to TRBJ2-7, with 8 bases matching TRBD2. The CDR3 runs 16 residues. Germline-derived CDR1 and CDR2 are SEHNR and FQNEAQ (reference sequence). The V and J ends lost 5 bases and 0 bases, in that order; junction bases with no gene match: 9. CDR3 sequence (DNA): TGTGCCAGCAGCCCAATAGCGGGGAAAGCCTCCTACGAGCAGTACTTC. Its protein product is CASSPIAGKASYEQYF.

This chain links TRBV29-1 with TRBJ2-1, with TRBD2 as a possible D gene (6 bases). In germline, CDR1 is SQVTM, CDR2 ANQGSEA. With 0 bases removed from V and 0 bases from J, the gap between germline ends came to 12 bases. The CDR3 loop spans 16 amino acids. CDR3 DNA: TGCAGCGTTGAAGATCTCGTGGGGGGCTCCTACAATGAGCAGTTCTTC. It is translated as CSVEDLVGGSYNEQFF.

The genes are TRBV5-1 and TRBJ2-2; D gene ambiguous. The CDR3 is 14 amino acids. Germline V gene sequence: CDR1 SGHRS, CDR2 YFSETQ. V gave up 9 bases and J gave up 1 base, with 13 bases separating them. In DNA form, the CDR3 reads TGCGCCACCACCCCCGCGCTGAACACCGGGGAGCTGTTTTTT. Translated: CATTPALNTGELFF.

The chain couples TRBV7-9 to TRBJ2-1; D unclear. V gave up 0 bases and J gave up 3 bases, with 3 bases separating them. The CDR3 is 13 residues long. Germline CDR1 is SEHNR and CDR2 is FQNEAQ (reference sequence). The CDR3 is CASSLAHYNEQFF. CDR3 bases: TGTGCCAGCAGCTTAGCTCACTACAATGAGCAGTTCTTC.